Listed below are T cell receptor beta chains from one sample, sequenced in a study of read filtering for tumor transcriptome and immune sequencing. TCRdb ran MiXCR on the reads and lists one entry per CDR3 protein. Of roughly 67,000 distinct CDR3 sequences detected, around a fifth appear once; the ten largest clones hold roughly 11%. Sequencing used a population of CD138-negative cells sorted from bone marrow. These receptors all stem from a donor at least 40 years old with multiple myeloma. Each CDR3 is given with its conserved first and last residue. The D gene is left open where the match is weak. Not all rows give a size; the values are once, few, many and, for expanded clones, a class.

j_call	d_call	v_call	clone_size	cdr3_nt	cdr3_aa
TRBJ2-7	TRBD1	TRBV5-5	many	TGTGCCAGCAGCTTACGGCACACAGGGGTCCACGAGCAGTACTTC	CASSLRHTGVHEQYF
TRBJ2-5	.	TRBV20-1	few	TGCAGTGCGCAGTACCAAGAGACCCAGTACTTC	CSAQYQETQYF
TRBJ1-1	TRBD1	TRBV29-1	many	TGCAGCGTAGCTCCGGGACAGGGTTTTACTGAAGCTTTCTTT	CSVAPGQGFTEAFF
TRBJ2-7	TRBD2	TRBV20-1	.	TGCAGTGCTCAAGAAAGCGCGGGGGTTAGCGAGCAGTACTTC	CSAQESAGVSEQYF
TRBJ1-1	TRBD1	TRBV5-1	.	TGCGCCAGCAGCCTGCGGACAGGGCCAAACACTGAAGCTTCCTTT	CASSLRTGPNTEASF
TRBJ1-5	.	TRBV27	.	TGTACCAGCAGTTTAAAGGGGGATCACCCCCAGCATTTT	CTSSLKGDHPQHF
TRBJ2-7	.	TRBV5-1	many	TGCGCCAGCAGCTCGGTCCGCGGGACAGTGACCTACGAGCAGTACTTC	CASSSVRGTVTYEQYF
TRBJ1-1	.	TRBV12-3/TRBV12-4	few	TGTGCCAGCAGTTTAATGGAAGGGCGAACTGAAGCTTTCTTT	CASSLMEGRTEAFF
TRBJ1-2	TRBD1	TRBV3-1	many	TGTGCCAGCAGTATGGGACAGAACTATGGCTACACCTTC	CASSMGQNYGYTF
TRBJ2-7	.	TRBV5-1	many	TGCGCCAGCAGCTTGGTAGAGGGGAGATACGAGCAGTACTTC	CASSLVEGRYEQYF
TRBJ2-5	.	TRBV20-1	few	TGCAGTGCGCCCCGGACAGTGGAAGAGACCCAGTACTTC	CSAPRTVEETQYF
TRBJ2-3	.	TRBV24-1	.	TGTGCCACCAGTGACATAGGAGGGGGGCCGGGATTCGGGATAGATACGCAGTATTTT	CATSDIGGGPGFGIDTQYF
TRBJ2-7	.	TRBV6-2/TRBV6-3	.	TGTGCCAGCAGTTACTCGGGCCCCTACTACGAGCAGTACTTC	CASSYSGPYYEQYF
TRBJ1-2	TRBD1	TRBV29-1	many	TGCAGCGTTGAAGAGCAACCCGGACAGGGAAAAGCTAACTATGGCTACACCTTC	CSVEEQPGQGKANYGYTF
TRBJ2-5	TRBD1	TRBV29-1	many	TGCAGCGTTGAAAAGACAGGGGGAGGCCAAGAGACCCAGTACTTC	CSVEKTGGGQETQYF
TRBJ2-5	TRBD2	TRBV12-3/TRBV12-4	many	TGTGCCAGCAGTAAGCTTCTAGCGGGGGTAGAGACCCAGTACTTC	CASSKLLAGVETQYF
TRBJ1-2	.	TRBV30	.	TGTGCCTGGAGTGTACCACCCCTCGGAGGAGCTAACTATGGCTACACCTTC	CAWSVPPLGGANYGYTF
TRBJ2-7	.	TRBV20-1	.	TGCAGTGCCTTGGACTATTCGCCCACCTCCTACGAGCAGTACTTC	CSALDYSPTSYEQYF
TRBJ2-3	.	TRBV7-9	.	TGTGCCAGCAGCCCTAGGGAACCGGGAACGAGTGGGGATACGCAGTATTTT	CASSPREPGTSGDTQYF
TRBJ2-1	.	TRBV25-1	many	TGTGCCAGCGGTCCCGGTGGTCGGCAAATCTACAATGAGCAGTTCTTC	CASGPGGRQIYNEQFF
TRBJ2-1	TRBD1	TRBV6-5	many	TGTGCCAGCAGTCAAATCCACAGGGGGAGCTCCTACAATGAGCAGTTCTTC	CASSQIHRGSSYNEQFF
TRBJ1-2	TRBD1	TRBV24-1	many	TGTGCCACCAGGGTGCCGGGACAGTATGGCTACACCTTC	CATRVPGQYGYTF
TRBJ1-1	TRBD1	TRBV28	many	TGTGCCAGCAGGACAGGGGGCGACTGGAGTCAGAACACTGAAGCTTTCTTT	CASRTGGDWSQNTEAFF
TRBJ2-2	.	TRBV29-1	many	TGCAGCGTTGACTTACAGTACACCGGGGAGCTGTTTTTT	CSVDLQYTGELFF
TRBJ2-1	TRBD1	TRBV5-4	few	TGTGCCAGCAGCCCCCCCCCGGGACAGGGGGCCGTTGAGCAGTTCTTC	CASSPPPGQGAVEQFF
TRBJ2-1	.	TRBV14	.	TGTGCCATCAGGCGAGTCTACACAGACAATAAGCAGTTCTTC	CAIRRVYTDNKQFF
TRBJ1-1	TRBD1	TRBV30	many	TGTGCCTGGAGTGTACATAGGGGGCTAGCGGACACTGAAGCTTTCTTT	CAWSVHRGLADTEAFF
TRBJ2-3	TRBD2	TRBV11-2	many	TGTGCCAGCAGCAAGGGACTAGCGGGGGCGGATACGCAGTATTTT	CASSKGLAGADTQYF